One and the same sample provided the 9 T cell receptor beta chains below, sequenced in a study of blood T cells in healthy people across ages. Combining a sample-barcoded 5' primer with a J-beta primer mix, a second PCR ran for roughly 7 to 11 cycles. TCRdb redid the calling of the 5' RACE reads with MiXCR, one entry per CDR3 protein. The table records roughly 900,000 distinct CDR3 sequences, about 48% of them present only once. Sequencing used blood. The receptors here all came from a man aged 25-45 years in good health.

The CDR3 region is CASSMGQGPAYEQYF. The CDR3 DNA reads as TGTGCCAGCAGTATGGGACAGGGGCCTGCGTACGAGCAGTACTTC. V usage is TRBV28 and J usage is TRBJ2-7; 10 bases are shared with TRBD1. CDR1 is MDHEN and CDR2 is SYDVKM in the germline V gene. J gave up 4 bases and V 5 bases, and 8 bases lay outside the gene matches. The CDR3 has 15 amino acids.

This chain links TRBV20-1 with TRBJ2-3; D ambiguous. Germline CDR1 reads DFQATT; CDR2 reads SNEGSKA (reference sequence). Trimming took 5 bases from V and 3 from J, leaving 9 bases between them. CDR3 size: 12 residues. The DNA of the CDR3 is TGCAGTGCTCTTAGCAAGACAGATACGCAGTATTTT. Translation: CSALSKTDTQYF.

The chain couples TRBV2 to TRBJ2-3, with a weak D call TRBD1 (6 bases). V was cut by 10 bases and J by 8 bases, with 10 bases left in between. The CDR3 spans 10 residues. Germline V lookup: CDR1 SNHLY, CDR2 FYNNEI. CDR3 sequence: CATQGSTQYF. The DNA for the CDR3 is TGTGCCACCCAGGGGAGTACGCAGTATTTT. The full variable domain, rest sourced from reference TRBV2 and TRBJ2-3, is EPEVTQTPSHQVTQMGQEVILRCVPISNHLYFYWYRQILGQKVEFLVSFYNNEISEKSEIFDDQFSVERPDGSNFTLKIRSTKLEDSAMYFCATQGSTQYFGPGTRLTVL.

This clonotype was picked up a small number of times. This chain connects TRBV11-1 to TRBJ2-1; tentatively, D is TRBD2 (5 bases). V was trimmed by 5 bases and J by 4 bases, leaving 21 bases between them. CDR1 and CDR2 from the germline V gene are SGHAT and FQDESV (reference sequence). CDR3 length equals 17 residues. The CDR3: CASSRNGRGETYNEQFF. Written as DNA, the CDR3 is TGTGCCAGCAGCCGCAACGGTCGTGGGGAGACATACAATGAGCAGTTCTTC.

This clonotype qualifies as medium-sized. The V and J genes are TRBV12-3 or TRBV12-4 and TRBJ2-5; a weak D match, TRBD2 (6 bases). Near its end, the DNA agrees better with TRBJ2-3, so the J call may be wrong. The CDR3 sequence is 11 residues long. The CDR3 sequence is CASSLEGTQYF. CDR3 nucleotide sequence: TGTGCCAGCAGCTTGGAGGGTACGCAGTATTTT.

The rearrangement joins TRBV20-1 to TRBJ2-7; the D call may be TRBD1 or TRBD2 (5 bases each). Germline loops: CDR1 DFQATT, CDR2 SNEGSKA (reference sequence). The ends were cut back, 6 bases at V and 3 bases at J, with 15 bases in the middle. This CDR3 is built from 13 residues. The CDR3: CSAQQWGSYEQYF. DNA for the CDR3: TGCAGTGCCCAGCAGTGGGGGAGCTACGAGCAGTACTTC.

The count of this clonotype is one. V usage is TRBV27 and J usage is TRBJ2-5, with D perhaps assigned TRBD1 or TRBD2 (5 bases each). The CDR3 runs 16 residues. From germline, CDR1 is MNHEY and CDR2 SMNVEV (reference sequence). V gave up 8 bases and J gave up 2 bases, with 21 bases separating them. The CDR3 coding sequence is TGTGCCAGCTGCCCAGAGAAGGTGGGGGTACAAGAGACCCAGTACTTC. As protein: CASCPEKVGVQETQYF.

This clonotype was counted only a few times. The CDR3 DNA is TGCGCCAGCAGCTTGGCGGGAGGGCAGGAGCAGTTCTTC. Amino acids: CASSLAGGQEQFF. The chain has TRBV5-1 and TRBJ2-1, with 8 bases that match TRBD2. Germline loops: CDR1 SGHRS, CDR2 YFSETQ. V lost 0 bases to trimming and J lost 10 bases; unmatched junction nucleotides: 3. The CDR3 is made up of 13 amino acids.

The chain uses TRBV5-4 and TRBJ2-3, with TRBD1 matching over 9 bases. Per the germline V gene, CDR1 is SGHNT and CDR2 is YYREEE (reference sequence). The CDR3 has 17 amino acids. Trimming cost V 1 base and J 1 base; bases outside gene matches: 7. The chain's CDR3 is CASSLKTGGRGTDTQYF. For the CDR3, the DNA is TGTGCCAGCAGCTTGAAGACAGGGGGAAGGGGCACAGATACGCAGTATTTT.